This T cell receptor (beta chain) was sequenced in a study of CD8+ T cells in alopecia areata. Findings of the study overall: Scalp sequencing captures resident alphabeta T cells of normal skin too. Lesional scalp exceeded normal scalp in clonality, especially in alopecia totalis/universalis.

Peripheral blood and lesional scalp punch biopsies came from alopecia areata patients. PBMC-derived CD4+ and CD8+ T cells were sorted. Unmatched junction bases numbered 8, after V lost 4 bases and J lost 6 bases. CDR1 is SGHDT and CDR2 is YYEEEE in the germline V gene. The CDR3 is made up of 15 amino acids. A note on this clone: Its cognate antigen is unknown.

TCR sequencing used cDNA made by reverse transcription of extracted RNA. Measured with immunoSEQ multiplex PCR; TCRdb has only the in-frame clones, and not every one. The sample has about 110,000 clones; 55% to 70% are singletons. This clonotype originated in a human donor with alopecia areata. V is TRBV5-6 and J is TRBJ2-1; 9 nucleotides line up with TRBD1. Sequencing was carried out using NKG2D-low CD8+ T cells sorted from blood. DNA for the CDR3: TGTGCCAGCAGCGATGGGACAGGGTCTGGCAATGAGCAGTTCTTC. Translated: CASSDGTGSGNEQFF.